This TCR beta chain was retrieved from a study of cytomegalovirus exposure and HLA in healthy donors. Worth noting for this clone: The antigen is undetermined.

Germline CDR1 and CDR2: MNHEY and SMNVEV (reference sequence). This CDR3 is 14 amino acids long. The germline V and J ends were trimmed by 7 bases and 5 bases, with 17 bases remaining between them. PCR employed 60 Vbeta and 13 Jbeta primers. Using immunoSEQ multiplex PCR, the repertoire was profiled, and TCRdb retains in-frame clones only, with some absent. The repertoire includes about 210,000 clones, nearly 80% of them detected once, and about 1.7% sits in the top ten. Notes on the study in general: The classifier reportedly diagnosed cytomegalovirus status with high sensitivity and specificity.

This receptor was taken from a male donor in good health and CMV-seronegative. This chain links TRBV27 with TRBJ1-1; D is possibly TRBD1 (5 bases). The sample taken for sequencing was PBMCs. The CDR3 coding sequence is TGTGCCAGCATTGGGGGACTCCCGGGTACTGAAGCTTTCTTT. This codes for CASIGGLPGTEAFF.